This T cell receptor (beta chain) was captured by sequencing in a study of T cell responses to AZD1222 COVID-19 vaccine. Of note for this clone: Antigen unknown.

V lost 8 bases and J 6 bases, leaving 8 bases between the germline ends. Germline V lookup: CDR1 KGHDR, CDR2 SFDVKD. There are 11 residues in the CDR3. Profiling relied on immunoSEQ multiplex PCR, and the TCRdb table lists in-frame clones only, not all of them. Among around 180,000 clones listed, 87% were seen once. Study conclusions and caveats: Regions left unmutated in variants are reportedly the target of nearly half of spike-specific TCRs. When two AZD1222 doses had been given, Spike-specific TCR breadth and depth rose.

This receptor was obtained from an adult in good health. The chain is built from TRBV24-1 and TRBJ2-3; no firm D call. This specimen consisted of peripheral blood, obtained on day 0 of MenACWY control vaccination. CDR3 sequence (DNA): TGTGCCACCAATCTTTCCGATACGCAGTATTTT. This gives the protein CATNLSDTQYF.